These 10 T cell receptor beta chains were sequenced from one sample in a study of cytomegalovirus exposure and HLA in healthy donors (TCRdb year 2017). The protocol used for the library was the immunoSEQ multiplex PCR assay. A mixture of 60 forward primers for TCR Vbeta segments and 13 reverse primers for TCR Jbeta segments was used in the multiplex PCR. TCRdb holds this immuneACCESS table with in-frame rearrangements only. Some clones are missing; in checked studies, unresolved V genes explain under half, and the rest has no known cause. For this sample there are 100,000 to 150,000 clones; approximately 74% appear just once. The top ten hold roughly 7% of the sample. Input material: PBMCs. These receptor sequences come from a male donor in good health and CMV-seronegative.

The V call is TRBV7-8, the J call TRBJ2-1, with 11 nucleotides matching TRBD2. Per germline, CDR1 SGHVS and CDR2 FQNEAQ. The CDR3 covers 15 residues. Unmatched junction bases numbered 4, after V lost 1 base and J lost 8 bases. Written as DNA, the CDR3 is TGTGCCAGCAGCTTAGGTCTAGCGGGAGGCGATGAGCAGTTCTTC. It translates to CASSLGLAGGDEQFF.

The genes are TRBV4-2 and TRBJ2-2; D is perhaps TRBD1 (5 bases). This CDR3 has 15 amino acids. The V end lost 4 bases, the J end lost 1 base, and 10 bases lay between the germline ends. Germline loops: CDR1 LGHNA, CDR2 YNFKEQ. The CDR3 protein is CASSRPTENTGELFF. CDR3 nucleotides: TGTGCCAGCAGCCGACCGACAGAGAACACCGGGGAGCTGTTTTTT.

The rearrangement links TRBV27 to TRBJ2-1, with 11 bases identical to TRBD2. The trim removed 1 base at V and 5 bases at J, leaving 4 bases unmatched. CDR1 and CDR2 (germline): MNHEY, SMNVEV (reference sequence). CDR3 length: 16 amino acids. CDR3 bases: TGTGCCAGCAGTTTATTGGGACTAGCGGTTAACAATGAGCAGTTCTTC. Translating gives CASSLLGLAVNNEQFF.

The chain carries TRBV27 and TRBJ1-2, with D perhaps matching TRBD1 (6 bases). The CDR3 extends over 11 amino acids. V was pared by 8 bases and J by 8 bases, with 12 bases between. Germline V gene data show CDR1 as MNHEY and CDR2 as SMNVEV (reference sequence). In DNA form, the CDR3 reads TGTGCCAGCCAGGGGATGGGAGGCTACACCTTC. It encodes CASQGMGGYTF.

The rearrangement uses TRBV15 and TRBJ2-3; 11 bases align to TRBD2. The germline CDR1 and CDR2 sequences are LNHNV and YYDKDF (reference sequence). This CDR3 has 15 residues. Unmatched junction bases numbered 4, after V lost 5 bases and J lost 3 bases. DNA for the CDR3: TGTGCCACCAGCTTCCTAGCGGGGGGAACAGATACGCAGTATTTT. It encodes CATSFLAGGTDTQYF.

The V and J genes are TRBV15 and TRBJ1-4, with D perhaps TRBD1 (6 bases). V was trimmed by 2 bases and J by 2 bases, leaving 27 bases between them. Germline CDR1 and CDR2: LNHNV and YYDKDF (reference sequence). This CDR3 comprises 21 residues. The CDR3 DNA reads TGTGCCACCAGCAGACCGTCTCCGGGGCCAGGGGTGATGACCACTAATGAAAAACTGTTTTTT. Its protein is CATSRPSPGPGVMTTNEKLFF.

This clone occurred a few times. V and J are TRBV7-3 and TRBJ1-2; a weak D match, TRBD1 (5 bases). Germline V gene lookup returns CDR1 SGHTA and CDR2 FQGTGA. CDR3 size: 15 residues. Trimming removed 2 bases from V and 8 bases from J, with 18 bases in between. This CDR3 is CASSLDPAGTGGYTF. The DNA of the CDR3 is TGTGCCAGCAGCTTAGATCCCGCGGGGACGGGCGGCTACACCTTC. Combining the CDR3 with reference TRBV7-3 and TRBJ1-2 gives the whole variable domain GAGVSQTPSNKVTEKGKYVELRCDPISGHTALYWYRQSLGQGPEFLIYFQGTGAADDSGLPNDRFFAVRPEGSVSTLKIQRTERGDSAVYLCASSLDPAGTGGYTFGSGTRLTVV.

In DNA form, the CDR3 reads TGTGCCAGCAGCTTAGGCAGGGGCACAGATACGCAGTATTTT. Translating it yields CASSLGRGTDTQYF. The rearrangement uses TRBV7-8 and TRBJ2-3, with a weak D call TRBD1 (5 bases). CDR3 size: 14 residues. Germline assignment: CDR1 SGHVS and CDR2 FQNEAQ. Between the trimmed V and J ends, which lost 1 base and 1 base, there was a span of 6 bases.

The genes are TRBV19 and TRBJ1-1; TRBD1 matches at 7 bases. V trimming: 5 bases; J trimming: 3 bases; junction bases outside the gene matches: 12. Germline CDR1 is LNHDA and CDR2 is SQIVND (reference sequence). The length of the CDR3 is 16 residues. CDR3 nucleotides: TGTGCCAGTAGTCCACGACAGGGAAATCGGCACACTGAAGCTTTCTTT. This encodes CASSPRQGNRHTEAFF. Variable domain in full (rest from reference TRBV19 and TRBJ1-1): DGGITQSPKYLFRKEGQNVTLSCEQNLNHDAMYWYRQDPGQGLRLIYYSQIVNDFQKGDIAEGYSVSREKKESFPLTVTSAQKNPTAFYLCASSPRQGNRHTEAFFGQGTRLTVV.

The rearrangement joins TRBV2 to TRBJ1-4; perhaps TRBD1 as D (6 bases). The V and J ends lost 2 bases and 5 bases respectively, with 12 bases between them. This CDR3 is 15 amino acids long. The germline gives CDR1 SNHLY, CDR2 FYNNEI. The CDR3 sequence: CASSEIRGNNEKLFF. CDR3 nucleotides: TGTGCCAGCAGTGAAATCAGGGGCAACAATGAAAAACTGTTTTTT.